The 16 T cell receptor beta chains below all came from one sample that was sequenced in a study of T cells after yellow fever vaccination. MiXCR, applied by TCRdb to the 5' RACE reads, yields one record per CDR3 protein. The sample records some 300,000 distinct CDR3 sequences, approximately 8% being singletons. Source: PBMCs, taken about 41 days after the first yellow fever vaccination. The receptors originated from a man between 18 and 35 years old who received the YFV17D yellow fever vaccine.

With regard to this clonotype: This is likely a read error, given that the CDR3 carries no conserved phenylalanine or tryptophan at its end. The chain recombines TRBV5-1 with TRBJ2-3; 9 bases align to TRBD2. V lost 1 base and J lost 0; bases outside the gene matches: 6. The CDR3 is 17 residues long. In germline, CDR1 is SGHRS, CDR2 YFSETQ. The CDR3 coding sequence is TGCGCCAGCAGCTTGAACGAGCGGGGGGCCAGCACAGATACGCAGTATATT. This sequence encodes CASSLNERGASTDTQYI.

There are many counts of this clonotype. The rearrangement joins TRBV29-1 to TRBJ2-3; D gene unclear. V lost 1 base and J 6 bases, leaving 5 bases between the germline ends. The CDR3 has 11 amino acids. Germline-derived CDR1 and CDR2 are SQVTM and ANQGSEA. CDR3 in amino acids: CSVEGMDTQYF. The CDR3 coding sequence is TGCAGCGTTGAAGGGATGGATACGCAGTATTTT.

The chain joins TRBV6-1 to TRBJ2-6; TRBD1 is a possible D gene (5 bases). The CDR3 contains 15 residues. V lost 6 bases and J lost 1, with 10 bases in between. The germline V gene has CDR1 MNHNS and CDR2 SASEGT. Here the CDR3 DNA reads TGTGCCAGCAGATCCCAGGGATCTGGGGCCAACGTCCTGACTTTC. The encoded protein is CASRSQGSGANVLTF.

In its sample, this clonotype was seen many times. J is TRBJ1-1 and V is TRBV14; TRBD1 matches 7 bases. This CDR3 has 15 amino acids. The trim removed 4 bases at V and 7 bases at J, leaving 12 bases unmatched. The germline CDR1 and CDR2 sequences are SGHDN and FVKESK. CDR3 coding DNA: TGTGCCAGCAGCCTAGGAGGGGGCTTAGCCCGTGAAGCTTTCTTT. It codes for CASSLGGGLAREAFF.

V is TRBV5-1 and J is TRBJ1-4; 8 nucleotides line up with TRBD1. V lost 0 bases to trimming and J lost 6 bases; unmatched junction nucleotides: 7. Germline V gene data show CDR1 as SGHRS and CDR2 as YFSETQ. The CDR3 spans 16 residues. The chain's CDR3 is CASSLAVTGEDEKLFF. The CDR3 DNA follows: TGCGCCAGCAGCTTGGCCGTGACAGGGGAAGATGAAAAACTGTTTTTT.

This clonotype was seen only a few times. The chain carries TRBV15 and TRBJ2-2, with D perhaps given as TRBD1 or TRBD2 (5 bases each). The CDR3 has 15 amino acids. With 1 base removed from V and 3 bases from J, the gap between germline ends came to 9 bases. The germline V gene encodes CDR1 LNHNV and CDR2 YYDKDF (reference sequence). Written as DNA, the CDR3 is TGTGCCACCAGCAGAGGGGACGGAGACACCGGGGAGCTGTTTTTT. It is translated as CATSRGDGDTGELFF. The whole variable domain, remainder taken from reference TRBV15 and TRBJ2-2, is DAMVIQNPRYQVTQFGKPVTLSCSQTLNHNVMYWYQQKSSQAPKLLFHYYDKDFNNEADTPDNFQSRRPNTSFCFLDIRSPGLGDTAMYLCATSRGDGDTGELFFGEGSRLTVL.

The genes are TRBV5-1 and TRBJ2-5; 7 positions agree with TRBD2. This CDR3 contains 14 residues. V gave up 5 bases and J gave up 3 bases; unmatched junction bases: 7. Germline V CDR1 and CDR2: SGHRS, YFSETQ. DNA for the CDR3: TGCGCCAGCAGGCCGGCGGGGGAAAAAGAGACCCAGTACTTC. Its protein product is CASRPAGEKETQYF. The complete variable domain, with remaining parts taken from reference TRBV5-1 and TRBJ2-5, reads KAGVTQTPRYLIKTRGQQVTLSCSPISGHRSVSWYQQTPGQGLQFLFEYFSETQRNKGNFPGRFSGRQFSNSRSEMNVSTLELGDSALYLCASRPAGEKETQYFGPGTRLLVL.

This sequence joins TRBV13 and TRBJ1-2; tentatively, D is TRBD1 (6 bases). Germline CDR1 and CDR2: PRHDT and FYEKMQ (reference sequence). V was cut by 5 bases and J by 6 bases, with 19 bases left in between. The CDR3 totals 15 residues. The CDR3 sequence is CASSPGTTIPDGYTF. The DNA for the CDR3 is TGTGCCAGCAGCCCCGGGACAACTATTCCTGATGGCTACACCTTC.

About this clonotype: Since a much larger clone is just one base distant, this may be a read error. The chain is built from TRBV4-3 and TRBJ2-4; TRBD1 matches 9 bases. Germline V gene data show CDR1 as LGHNA and CDR2 as YSLEER. The CDR3 is 14 residues long. V lost 6 bases to trimming and J lost 9 bases; unmatched junction nucleotides: 9. The CDR3 is CASSLGTGFSIQYF. The CDR3 DNA is TGCGCCAGCAGTCTCGGGACAGGGTTTTCCATTCAGTACTTC.

The chain carries TRBV27 and TRBJ1-1, with D possibly being TRBD1 (5 bases). The CDR3 is 14 amino acids. Germline CDR1 reads MNHEY; CDR2 reads SMNVEV (reference sequence). Trimming took off 6 bases at V and 1 base at J, with 12 bases between the two ends. CDR3 sequence reads: CASRAGTRNTEAFF. The DNA for the CDR3 is TGTGCCAGCAGAGCAGGGACGAGGAACACTGAAGCTTTCTTT.

The V gene is TRBV12-3 or TRBV12-4, the J gene TRBJ2-1; 7 nucleotides line up with TRBD1. V shed 4 bases and J 8 bases; nucleotides not matched to a gene: 2. The CDR3 is made up of 12 amino acids. For the CDR3, the DNA is TGTGCCAGCAGTTCGGACAGGCATGAGCAGTTCTTC. Translated, it gives CASSSDRHEQFF.

This clonotype showed up just a few times. The chain uses TRBV6-1 and TRBJ2-2, with D tentatively TRBD1 (6 bases). CDR1 and CDR2 (germline): MNHNS, SASEGT. Trimming pared 8 bases from V and 5 bases from J, leaving 15 bases between. This CDR3 spans 14 amino acids. The chain's CDR3 is CASGAGAGTGELFF. In DNA, the CDR3 is TGTGCCAGCGGAGCAGGGGCCGGAACCGGGGAGCTGTTTTTT.

This clonotype occurred a few times. The chain carries TRBV6-1 and TRBJ2-1; 10 nucleotides align to TRBD1. Germline-derived CDR1 and CDR2 are MNHNS and SASEGT. The length of the CDR3 is 15 residues. The J segment lost 4 bases and the V segment lost 6 bases, leaving 6 bases of the junction unmatched. CDR3 protein: CASSVTGGPYNEQFF. The CDR3, as DNA: TGTGCCAGCAGCGTGACAGGGGGCCCGTACAATGAGCAGTTCTTC.

There are a few counts of this clonotype. The chain combines TRBV5-1 with TRBJ2-3, with D unclear. The CDR3 contains 17 residues. With 0 bases removed from V and 2 bases from J, the gap between germline ends came to 16 bases. Per germline, CDR1 SGHRS and CDR2 YFSETQ. The CDR3 spells CASSLDLWGGPTDTQYF. CDR3 DNA sequence: TGCGCCAGCAGCTTGGATCTGTGGGGTGGCCCCACAGATACGCAGTATTTT.

CDR3 amino acids: CASSPRTTGGETQYF. DNA of the CDR3: TGTGCCAGCAGCCCCAGGACTACCGGAGGGGAGACCCAGTACTTC. J is TRBJ2-5 and V is TRBV7-2; D possibly corresponds to TRBD2 (6 bases). V lost 5 bases to trimming and J lost 5 bases, with 18 bases between them. This CDR3 region has 15 residues. The germline CDR1 and CDR2 sequences are SGHTA and FQGNSA.

The table lists this clonotype with many counts. J is TRBJ2-3 and V is TRBV5-5, with 11 bases that match TRBD2. The germline gives CDR1 SGHKS, CDR2 YYEKEE (reference sequence). The CDR3 is 17 residues long. The junction had 6 bases not matched to a gene; V was cut back by 1 base and J by 2 bases. The CDR3 region has the DNA TGTGCCAGCAGCTTGAGGGCTAGCGGGGGGTTCACAGATACGCAGTATTTT. Its protein product is CASSLRASGGFTDTQYF.